The rows below give T cell receptor beta chains drawn from one sample of a study of shared clonotypes between healthy human individuals. TCRdb's copy holds only in-frame clones and misses some; the assay was immunoSEQ multiplex PCR. Seen here are roughly 850,000 clones, just over 95% observed once, and the top ten hold about 0.25%. Specimen: naive CD8+ T cells sorted from blood. These receptors all come from a man younger than 40 in good health. Both conserved end residues are part of each CDR3. A D gene is named only where the DNA matches it firmly. Some rows have no size entry. The others give once, few or many, or a class for an expanded clone.

d_call: NA; clone_size: NA; j_call: TRBJ2-7; v_call: TRBV5-1; cdr3_nt: TGCGCCAGCAGCTTGAGACAGGCGAGCTCCTACGAGCAGTACTTC; cdr3_aa: CASSLRQASSYEQYF
d_call: TRBD2; clone_size: NA; j_call: TRBJ2-1; v_call: TRBV19; cdr3_nt: TGTGCCAGTAGTATAACTAGCGGGAGTGGAAATGAGCAGTTCTTC; cdr3_aa: CASSITSGSGNEQFF
d_call: TRBD1; clone_size: NA; j_call: TRBJ1-1; v_call: TRBV27; cdr3_nt: TGTGCCAGCAGTCCCACTCCGGGACAGGCGTTTTATCCGGTATTCTTT; cdr3_aa: CASSPTPGQAFYPVFF
d_call: NA; clone_size: once; j_call: TRBJ2-1; v_call: TRBV5-5; cdr3_nt: TGTGCCAGCAGCTTGGGACTCGCGGCTGTTGAGCAGTTCTTC; cdr3_aa: CASSLGLAAVEQFF
d_call: TRBD2; clone_size: NA; j_call: TRBJ2-5; v_call: TRBV27; cdr3_nt: TGTGCCAGCAGTGGGACTAGCGGGGCTGTAGAGACCCAGTACTTC; cdr3_aa: CASSGTSGAVETQYF
d_call: NA; clone_size: NA; j_call: TRBJ2-7; v_call: TRBV28; cdr3_nt: TGTGCCAGCAGTACCAGCGGATCAGACTACGAGCAGTACTTC; cdr3_aa: CASSTSGSDYEQYF
d_call: NA; clone_size: NA; j_call: TRBJ2-1; v_call: TRBV20-1; cdr3_nt: TGCAGTGCTCCTGACGATGAGCAGTTCTTC; cdr3_aa: CSAPDDEQFF
d_call: TRBD2; clone_size: once; j_call: TRBJ2-7; v_call: TRBV4-1; cdr3_nt: TGCGCCAGCAGTCAAGTTAGGACTAGCGGGAACTACGAGCAGTACTTC; cdr3_aa: CASSQVRTSGNYEQYF
d_call: NA; clone_size: NA; j_call: TRBJ1-5; v_call: TRBV6-5; cdr3_nt: TGTGCCAGCAGTTACGACAGGTACAATCAGCCCCAGCATTTT; cdr3_aa: CASSYDRYNQPQHF
d_call: NA; clone_size: NA; j_call: TRBJ2-7; v_call: TRBV27; cdr3_nt: TGTGCCAGCTACTCGAGCTCCTACGAGCAGTACTTC; cdr3_aa: CASYSSSYEQYF
d_call: NA; clone_size: NA; j_call: TRBJ2-7; v_call: TRBV6-6; cdr3_nt: TGTGCCAGCAGCCAGGCCTACGAGCAGTACTTC; cdr3_aa: CASSQAYEQYF
d_call: TRBD1; clone_size: NA; j_call: TRBJ2-7; v_call: TRBV6-1; cdr3_nt: TGTGCCAGCAGTCGACAGGGGATCTCCTACGAGCAGTACTTC; cdr3_aa: CASSRQGISYEQYF
d_call: NA; clone_size: NA; j_call: TRBJ2-2; v_call: TRBV11-2; cdr3_nt: TGTGCCAGCAGTAGCGGAGGTCGCAGTAACGGGGAGCTGTTTTTT; cdr3_aa: CASSSGGRSNGELFF
d_call: TRBD2; clone_size: NA; j_call: TRBJ2-7; v_call: TRBV6-5; cdr3_nt: TGTGCCAGCAGTTATGGAACTAGCGGGACCTACGAGCAGTACTTC; cdr3_aa: CASSYGTSGTYEQYF
d_call: NA; clone_size: once; j_call: TRBJ2-7; v_call: TRBV29-1; cdr3_nt: TGCAGCGTTCGGGGCAGCCCCTACGAGCAGTACTTC; cdr3_aa: CSVRGSPYEQYF
d_call: NA; clone_size: once; j_call: TRBJ1-1; v_call: TRBV27; cdr3_nt: TGTGCCAGCAGTTTGCAGAGGAACACTGAAGCTTTCTTT; cdr3_aa: CASSLQRNTEAFF
d_call: TRBD2; clone_size: NA; j_call: TRBJ2-1; v_call: TRBV5-1; cdr3_nt: TGCGCCAGCAGCTTGGCCGGAGCGGGAGTTAGTGAGCAGTTCTTC; cdr3_aa: CASSLAGAGVSEQFF
d_call: NA; clone_size: NA; j_call: TRBJ2-2; v_call: TRBV4-1; cdr3_nt: TGCGCCAGCAGCCAAGATTGGGCTAGCACCGGGGAGCTGTTTTTT; cdr3_aa: CASSQDWASTGELFF
d_call: NA; clone_size: NA; j_call: TRBJ1-4; v_call: TRBV5-1; cdr3_nt: TGCGCCAGCAGCTTGTCCGGGGGAGTTAATGAAAAACTGTTTTTT; cdr3_aa: CASSLSGGVNEKLFF
d_call: TRBD2; clone_size: once; j_call: TRBJ2-1; v_call: TRBV9; cdr3_nt: TGTGCCAGCAGCGGAAGCGGGAGTCCTTACAATGAGCAGTTCTTC; cdr3_aa: CASSGSGSPYNEQFF
d_call: NA; clone_size: NA; j_call: TRBJ1-1; v_call: TRBV27; cdr3_nt: TGTGCCAGCGGTCAGGGGACGAGGACTGAAGCTTTCTTT; cdr3_aa: CASGQGTRTEAFF
d_call: NA; clone_size: NA; j_call: TRBJ2-2; v_call: TRBV29-1; cdr3_nt: TGCAGCGTTAACACCAACACCGGGGAGCTGTTTTTT; cdr3_aa: CSVNTNTGELFF
d_call: NA; clone_size: NA; j_call: TRBJ2-2; v_call: TRBV7-9; cdr3_nt: TGTGCCAGCAACCATGGTGGACTACCGAACACCGGGGAGCTGTTTTTT; cdr3_aa: CASNHGGLPNTGELFF
d_call: NA; clone_size: NA; j_call: TRBJ2-3; v_call: TRBV6-6; cdr3_nt: TGTGCCAGCAGTTACACCGCAGATACGCAGTATTTT; cdr3_aa: CASSYTADTQYF
d_call: NA; clone_size: NA; j_call: TRBJ2-7; v_call: TRBV29-1; cdr3_nt: TGCAGCGTTGAATGCCAGGGAAAGGACGAGCAGTACTTC; cdr3_aa: CSVECQGKDEQYF
d_call: NA; clone_size: NA; j_call: TRBJ2-1; v_call: TRBV6-1; cdr3_nt: TGTGCCAGCAGTGGGGGGGATGGGTCAACCTACAATGAGCAGTTCTTC; cdr3_aa: CASSGGDGSTYNEQFF
d_call: NA; clone_size: NA; j_call: TRBJ2-7; v_call: TRBV6-5; cdr3_nt: TGTGCCAGCAGTCCCTGGGTAGCGGACTCCTACGAGCAGTACTTC; cdr3_aa: CASSPWVADSYEQYF
d_call: TRBD1; clone_size: NA; j_call: TRBJ2-2; v_call: TRBV19; cdr3_nt: TGTGCCAGTAATTTATACTCTACAGGGGCCGGGGAGCTGTTTTTT; cdr3_aa: CASNLYSTGAGELFF
d_call: NA; clone_size: NA; j_call: TRBJ2-5; v_call: TRBV5-1; cdr3_nt: TGCGCCAGCAGCGGCGCCCGGAGGTTCGAAGATACCCAGTACTTC; cdr3_aa: CASSGARRFEDTQYF
d_call: NA; clone_size: NA; j_call: TRBJ2-5; v_call: TRBV7-2; cdr3_nt: TGTGCCAGCAGCTTAATGGAAGGGCTTCGGGAGACCCAGTACTTC; cdr3_aa: CASSLMEGLRETQYF
d_call: TRBD2; clone_size: NA; j_call: TRBJ2-7; v_call: TRBV27; cdr3_nt: TGTGCCAGCAGTCCCCAGACTAGCGGGAGTTACGAGCAGTACTTC; cdr3_aa: CASSPQTSGSYEQYF
d_call: TRBD2; clone_size: NA; j_call: TRBJ2-5; v_call: TRBV5-5; cdr3_nt: TGTGCCAGCAGCTTCCCCTGGGGAGCGGGGGATCGGAAGACCCAGTACTTC; cdr3_aa: CASSFPWGAGDRKTQYF
d_call: NA; clone_size: NA; j_call: TRBJ1-1; v_call: TRBV10-3; cdr3_nt: TGTGCCACCACCGAAGGCGGGGACGGTGAAGCTTTCTTT; cdr3_aa: CATTEGGDGEAFF
d_call: TRBD2; clone_size: NA; j_call: TRBJ2-7; v_call: TRBV27; cdr3_nt: TGTGCCAGCAGTTGGGGAGGGCCTATAATACCCTCCTACGAGCAGTACTTC; cdr3_aa: CASSWGGPIIPSYEQYF
d_call: NA; clone_size: NA; j_call: TRBJ2-7; v_call: TRBV7-9; cdr3_nt: TGTGCCAGCAGCTCCCCCGTTGGCGGGGACGAGCAGTACTTC; cdr3_aa: CASSSPVGGDEQYF
d_call: NA; clone_size: NA; j_call: TRBJ2-7; v_call: TRBV5-1; cdr3_nt: TGCGCCAGCAGCTCCCTATCTAACTACGAGCAGTACTTC; cdr3_aa: CASSSLSNYEQYF
d_call: TRBD2; clone_size: NA; j_call: TRBJ2-1; v_call: TRBV11-3; cdr3_nt: TGTGCCAGCAGCTCCCTAGCGGGAGGATACAATGAGCAGTTCTTC; cdr3_aa: CASSSLAGGYNEQFF
d_call: TRBD2; clone_size: NA; j_call: TRBJ2-3; v_call: TRBV2; cdr3_nt: TGTGCCAGCAGTGAAGCCCCACCGGGACTAGCGGGAGAGGGGCCCACAGATACGCAGTATTTT; cdr3_aa: CASSEAPPGLAGEGPTDTQYF
d_call: TRBD1; clone_size: NA; j_call: TRBJ2-7; v_call: TRBV27; cdr3_nt: TGTGCCAGCAGTTTATCGTGGGGACAGGGGGGCGAGCAGTACTTC; cdr3_aa: CASSLSWGQGGEQYF